This TCR beta chain was obtained from a study of technical replicates of blood from several donors. Produced via immunoSEQ multiplex PCR; TCRdb's table is partial and in-frame only. The sample carries some 67,000 clones, roughly 98% recorded once. From germline, CDR1 is MNHEY and CDR2 SMNVEV (reference sequence). V was trimmed by 10 bases and J by 11 bases, leaving 38 bases between them. The CDR3 contains 18 residues. This clone was seen only once. This receptor was obtained from a human donor in good health. Sequences were obtained from T cells isolated from PBMCs. The chain recombines TRBV27 with TRBJ1-1; D gene unclear. CDR3 nucleotides: TGTGCCACCGAAGGAGAGTCCGTCTTAGTTCAAAACCCCTGTTGGGCTTTCTTT. This codes for CATEGESVLVQNPCWAFF.